These 17 T cell receptor beta chains came from one sample sequenced in a study of PD-1 blockade in classical Hodgkin lymphoma. Generated by immunoSEQ multiplex PCR, the TCRdb table keeps only in-frame clones and is missing some. The top ten clones hold roughly a tenth of a sample with roughly 150,000 clones, 78% of them seen once. Each and every patient relapsed after autologous stem cell transplantation, and patients got differing brentuximab vedotin exposure. Here the sequenced sample was peripheral blood mononuclear cells (PBMCs), taken before the second cycle of nivolumab. Receptor source: a human donor with classical Hodgkin lymphoma.

The V call is TRBV6-5, the J call TRBJ2-7; TRBD2 agrees at 10 bases. The CDR3 contains 15 residues. J lost 1 base, V lost 4 bases, and 4 bases had no gene match. Germline V gives CDR1 MNHEY, CDR2 SVGAGI. DNA of the CDR3: TGTGCCAGCAGTTCCCCGACTAGCGGGTCCTACGAGCAGTACTTC. This translates into CASSSPTSGSYEQYF.

The rearrangement links TRBV5-1 to TRBJ2-5; 9 bases agree with TRBD1. Germline V CDR1 and CDR2: SGHRS, YFSETQ. The CDR3 is 13 amino acids. V lost 3 bases to trimming and J lost 4 bases; unmatched junction nucleotides: 1. In DNA, the CDR3 is TGCGCCAGCAGCTCGACAGGGGGAGAGACCCAGTACTTC. This sequence encodes CASSSTGGETQYF.

The chain carries TRBV5-1 and TRBJ2-7; either TRBD1 or TRBD2 may fit D (5 bases each). V lost 3 bases and J 2 bases, leaving 15 bases between the germline ends. Germline V gene lookup returns CDR1 SGHRS and CDR2 YFSETQ. CDR3 length: 15 residues. The CDR3 coding sequence is TGCGCCAGCAGCTGGGCCGGGACGCTGGCCTACGAGCAGTACTTC. Protein sequence: CASSWAGTLAYEQYF.

This chain joins TRBV28 and TRBJ2-5; D is possibly TRBD2 (5 bases). The DNA end is a closer match to TRBJ2-7, so the J assignment may be wrong. Germline V CDR1 and CDR2: MDHEN, SYDVKM. The length of the CDR3 is 13 residues. CDR3 in DNA: TGTGCCAGCAGTTTACGGACTCCAAACGAGCAGTACTTC. Translating it yields CASSLRTPNEQYF.

The V gene is TRBV6-1, the J gene TRBJ1-3; D not resolved. Germline V gives CDR1 MNHNS, CDR2 SASEGT. This CDR3 has 14 amino acids. V was clipped by 7 bases and J by 0 bases, with 10 bases between them. As DNA, the CDR3 is TGTGCCAGCACCAATTGGGACTCTGGAAACACCATATATTTT. This gives the protein CASTNWDSGNTIYF.

The chain uses TRBV5-4 and TRBJ2-7, with D perhaps matching TRBD2 (5 bases). The CDR3 covers 12 residues. The germline V gene has CDR1 SGHNT and CDR2 YYREEE (reference sequence). Deletions cut 3 bases from V and 6 bases from J, with 10 bases between. The CDR3 spells CASSWGEGEQYF. CDR3 sequence (DNA): TGTGCCAGCAGCTGGGGTGAGGGCGAGCAGTACTTC.

The chain carries TRBV4-3 and TRBJ2-7, with a tentative D call TRBD2 (6 bases). Trimming cost V 0 bases and J 7 bases, with 16 bases left between them. CDR1 and CDR2 from the germline V gene are LGHNA and YSLEER. This CDR3 spans 15 amino acids. The CDR3 protein is CASSQDRETLWEQYF. CDR3 nucleotide sequence: TGCGCCAGCAGCCAAGATCGGGAGACCCTGTGGGAGCAGTACTTC.

The CDR3 DNA is TGTGCCAGCAGTTACGACGGACGTTTCGTTCAGTACTTC. It codes for CASSYDGRFVQYF. The genes are TRBV6-5 and TRBJ2-4; unclear D gene. Germline CDR1 is MNHEY and CDR2 is SVGAGI. Trimming took off 2 bases at V and 11 bases at J, with 13 bases between the two ends. CDR3 length: 13 amino acids.

The chain combines TRBV10-3 with TRBJ1-6, with D perhaps TRBD1 (5 bases). The CDR3 contains 15 residues. Germline V gene lookup returns CDR1 ENHRY and CDR2 SYGVKD. V was shortened by 2 bases and J by 3 bases, with 8 bases between the two germline ends. The CDR3 loop is CAISETGNYNSPLHF. Here the CDR3 DNA reads TGTGCCATCAGTGAGACAGGAAACTATAATTCACCCCTCCACTTT.

The chain couples TRBV6-5 to TRBJ2-3; 14 bases map to TRBD2. After removal of 2 bases from V and 6 bases from J, the junction contained 4 bases not matched to a gene. The germline V gene has CDR1 MNHEY and CDR2 SVGAGI. The CDR3 is made up of 16 amino acids. CDR3 in DNA: TGTGCCAGCAGTTACAGACTAGCGGGGGGGAGGGATACGCAGTATTTT. This encodes CASSYRLAGGRDTQYF.

V is TRBV18 and J is TRBJ2-5; D is possibly TRBD2 (6 bases). V was pared by 2 bases and J by 5 bases, with 15 bases between. CDR3 size: 15 residues. CDR1 KGHSH and CDR2 LQKENI come from the germline V gene. CDR3 DNA sequence: TGTGCCAGCTCACCATCAAGGGGCGCGGGGGAGACCCAGTACTTC. Its protein product is CASSPSRGAGETQYF.

The chain couples TRBV6-5 to TRBJ1-4; D is unclear. This CDR3 has 14 residues. V gave up 2 bases and J gave up 0 bases, with 4 bases separating them. Germline CDR1 and CDR2: MNHEY and SVGAGI. The CDR3 DNA follows: TGTGCCAGCAGTTACGGTGCAACTAATGAAAAACTGTTTTTT. Its protein product is CASSYGATNEKLFF.

Remarks on this clone: Mismatch with germline at one junction end may stem from a read error. The DNA of the CDR3 is TGTGCCAGCAGTTACCCGGGGACAGGGTCCTTGAACACTGAAGCTTTCTTT. The encoded protein is CASSYPGTGSLNTEAFF. The chain links TRBV10-3 to TRBJ1-1; 9 positions agree with TRBD1. CDR3 length equals 17 residues. Germline V gene lookup returns CDR1 ENHRY and CDR2 SYGVKD.

The chain recombines TRBV7-9 with TRBJ2-3; tentatively, D is TRBD2 (5 bases). The V and J ends lost 4 bases and 14 bases respectively, with 13 bases between them. Germline V CDR1 and CDR2: SEHNR, FQNEAQ (reference sequence). The CDR3 has 11 amino acids. Here the CDR3 DNA reads TGTGCCAGCAGCTCATCCCCGGGGTTGTATTTT. This translates into CASSSSPGLYF.

The V call is TRBV10-3, the J call TRBJ2-6; the D gene is possibly TRBD2 (5 bases). The CDR3 is made up of 17 amino acids. Germline V CDR1 and CDR2: ENHRY, SYGVKD. V lost 10 bases and J lost 1, with 20 bases in between. Here the CDR3 DNA reads TGTGCCAGCAGCATCCCGAGGACGGGGTCTGGGGCCAACGTCCTGACTTTC. As protein: CASSIPRTGSGANVLTF.

The sample holds one count of this clone. The rearrangement links TRBV7-3 to TRBJ2-5; D possibly uses TRBD1 or TRBD2 (6 bases each). This CDR3 has 15 amino acids. V was cut by 2 bases and J by 4 bases, with 14 bases left in between. Germline CDR1 reads SGHTA; CDR2 reads FQGTGA. The CDR3 coding sequence is TGTGCCAGCAGCTTAGCAGGGGTGCGGGGAGAGACCCAGTACTTC. Translation: CASSLAGVRGETQYF.

The chain employs TRBV2 and TRBJ2-2; no firm D call. The V end lost 7 bases, the J end lost 1 base, and 10 bases lay between the germline ends. Germline lookup yields CDR1 SNHLY and CDR2 FYNNEI. This CDR3 comprises 14 residues. In DNA form, the CDR3 reads TGTGCCAGCACCCCATGGCAGAACACCGGGGAGCTGTTTTTT. It yields the protein CASTPWQNTGELFF.